The clone carrying this T cell receptor beta chain was counted a single time. Antigen unknown. This CDR3 contains 17 residues. V dropped 8 bases and J dropped 2; count of bases not matched to a gene: 13. The germline V gene has CDR1 MDHEN and CDR2 SYDVKM. The data were taken from a study of a mutant IDH1 vaccine in newly diagnosed glioma. About the study: Treated patients showed a male proportion of approximately 60%, a female proportion of approximately 38%, and a mean age of roughly 40 years. Antecedent treatment encompassed radiotherapy, temozolomide, or their combination; the majority received both. Study-level findings and limits: Pseudoprogression seemed unlinked to shifts in top peripheral T cell clonotypes.

This sample's time point: baseline, week 1 (first vaccination visit). Treatment of the sample: pre-vaccination baseline after standard-of-care therapy. The astrocytomas were IDH1-mutant, ATRX-negative, and WHO grade 3 or 4. Assay used: immunoSEQ multiplex PCR; TCRdb lists only in-frame clones, some missing. The sample has tens of thousands of clones, around 90% seen once. The source was PBMCs, collected from a glioma patient treated with radiotherapy, temozolomide or both. The chain employs TRBV28 and TRBJ2-1; 9 nucleotides match TRBD2. This clonotype originated in a man aged 50-60 years with glioma. CDR3 region: CASVDSGGSRAYNEQFF. CDR3 DNA sequence: TGTGCCAGCGTGGACAGCGGGGGGTCCCGGGCCTACAATGAGCAGTTCTTC.